Here is one T cell receptor (beta chain) with its context. This sample was included in a study of control samples from healthy donors and cancer patients. The V end lost 4 bases, the J end lost 6 bases, and 13 bases lay between the germline ends. Looked up from germline, CDR1 is SGHNT and CDR2 is YENEEA. CDR3 length: 15 amino acids. Assay: immunoSEQ multiplex PCR; the TCRdb copy retains only in-frame clones and omits some. The table lists 60,000 to 75,000 clones, around 82% of them singletons, with over 25% in the top ten. The chain is built from TRBV11-3 and TRBJ1-6; no firm D call. This clonotype was obtained from a man aged 50 or older in good health. The specimen was blood. CDR3 loop: CASSSVPKGNSPLHF. Written as DNA, the CDR3 is TGTGCCAGCAGCTCGGTTCCCAAGGGTAATTCACCCCTCCACTTT.